These 6 T cell receptor beta chains were all obtained from the same sample, sequenced in a study of low-dose radiotherapy and immunotherapy resistance in tumors. First-strand cDNA relied on TRAV- and TRBV-specific primers spanning alpha and beta chains. Both a constant-region primer and a V-primer adapter served to amplify TCRs across 20 PCR cycles. TCRdb reanalysed the reads using MiXCR and keeps one entry per CDR3 protein. The repertoire has under 90,000 distinct CDR3 sequences, roughly a sixth of them found once; the top ten carry 2.8%. Regarding time point: before trial treatment. Source: PBMCs, taken before treatment. The source of these receptors is a male donor with prostate cancer.

V usage is TRBV9 and J usage is TRBJ1-2, with 9 nucleotides matching TRBD1. The V gene's germline CDR1 is SGDLS and CDR2 YYNGEE. V was clipped by 3 bases and J by 1 base; unmatched bases: 10. The CDR3 length is 17 residues. The DNA for the CDR3 is TGTGCCAGCAGCGCCGGGACAGGGCGTATAAATAACTATGGCTACACCTTC. It yields the protein CASSAGTGRINNYGYTF.

On this clonotype itself: Given a far larger clone just one base away, this is likely a sequencing read error. The chain recombines TRBV7-2 with TRBJ2-1; D might be TRBD1 or TRBD2, each matching 5 bases. Germline lookup yields CDR1 SGHTA and CDR2 FQGNSA. CDR3 size: 15 residues. The V end was cut by 1 base, the J end by 10 bases, with 17 bases between. The CDR3 sequence: CASSLGSGTPYEQFF. The DNA for the CDR3 is TGTGCCAGCAGCTTAGGATCTGGGACCCCCTACGAGCAGTTCTTC. Looking up the rest from reference TRBV7-2 and TRBJ2-1 gives the full variable domain: GAGVSQSPSNKVTEKGKDVELRCDPISGHTALYWYRQSLGQGLEFLIYFQGNSAPDKSGLPSDRFSAERTGGSVSTLTIQRTQQEDSAVYLCASSLGSGTPYEQFFGPGTRLTVL.

This clonotype came up a few times. At one of its ends the junction is not consistent with the germline gene, which may arise from a read error. The V and J genes are TRBV5-3 and TRBJ2-2; D not certain. TRBV5-3 is an ORF for which the function is uncertain. The CDR3 is 13 amino acids. Here the CDR3 reads CASSLGLTGELFF. As DNA, the CDR3 is TGTGCCAGCAGCTTGGGTCTCACCGGGGAGCTGTTTTTT.

This clonotype has at least ten counts. This chain uses TRBV12-3 or TRBV12-4 with TRBJ1-1; D call uncertain. V lost 10 bases, J lost 1 base, and 13 bases lay in between. This CDR3 region has 13 residues. The CDR3 region is CATQPTQNTEAFF. CDR3 in DNA: TGTGCCACCCAACCCACCCAGAACACTGAAGCTTTCTTT.

This clonotype showed up many times. The chain links TRBV12-3 or TRBV12-4 to TRBJ2-7, with D perhaps matching TRBD1 or TRBD2 (5 bases each). The CDR3 runs to 13 residues. With 1 base removed from V and 5 bases from J, the gap between germline ends came to 9 bases. CDR3 DNA sequence: TGTGCCAGCAGTTTAGTGTGGGGGAACGAGCAGTACTTC. The encoded protein is CASSLVWGNEQYF.

This clonotype has a count of ten or more. The chain links TRBV7-3 to TRBJ2-3; D remains ambiguous. This CDR3 region has 14 residues. Germline V gene data show CDR1 as SGHTA and CDR2 as FQGTGA. The V end was cut by 2 bases, the J end by 2 bases, with 8 bases between. For the CDR3, the DNA is TGTGCCAGCAGCTTAGAACAGACCACAGATACGCAGTATTTT. Translating gives CASSLEQTTDTQYF. Full variable domain (missing parts from reference TRBV7-3 and TRBJ2-3): GAGVSQTPSNKVTEKGKYVELRCDPISGHTALYWYRQSLGQGPEFLIYFQGTGAADDSGLPNDRFFAVRPEGSVSTLKIQRTERGDSAVYLCASSLEQTTDTQYFGPGTRLTVL.